This T cell receptor (beta chain) was captured by sequencing in a study of blood T cell repertoires in COVID-19. Across the study: Samples taken during acute and convalescent COVID-19 were collected in the United States, Italy and Spain. Sample material is recorded as cDNA or gDNA derived from T cells, B-cell-depleted T cells, or PBMCs.

Authors' methods: Amplification from reference gene primers served as the basis for estimated nucleated cell counts. Repertoires were generated with immunoSEQ multiplex PCR, while TCRdb's copy carries only in-frame clones and drops some. V and J calls and clone size come straight from that table; D and trimming were deduced from the DNA. The table shows some 93,000 clones, with roughly 90% occurring only once. The clonotype was recovered from a man aged 60 to 69 with acute or convalescent COVID-19. Sequences were obtained from peripheral blood.

The CDR3: CAWSGRGGGEAFF. CDR3 in DNA: TGTGCCTGGAGTGGAAGGGGCGGGGGTGAAGCTTTCTTT. This chain links TRBV30 with TRBJ1-1; the D gene is possibly TRBD1 (5 bases). The V and J ends lost 1 base and 7 bases respectively, with 13 bases between them. The CDR3 length is 13 residues. Germline assignment: CDR1 GTSNPN and CDR2 SVGIG (reference sequence). The complete variable domain, with remaining parts taken from reference TRBV30 and TRBJ1-1, reads SQTIHQWPATLVQPVGSPLSLECTVEGTSNPNLYWYRQAAGRGLQLLFYSVGIGQISSEVPQNLSASRPQDRQFILSSKKLLLSDSGFYLCAWSGRGGGEAFFGQGTRLTVV.